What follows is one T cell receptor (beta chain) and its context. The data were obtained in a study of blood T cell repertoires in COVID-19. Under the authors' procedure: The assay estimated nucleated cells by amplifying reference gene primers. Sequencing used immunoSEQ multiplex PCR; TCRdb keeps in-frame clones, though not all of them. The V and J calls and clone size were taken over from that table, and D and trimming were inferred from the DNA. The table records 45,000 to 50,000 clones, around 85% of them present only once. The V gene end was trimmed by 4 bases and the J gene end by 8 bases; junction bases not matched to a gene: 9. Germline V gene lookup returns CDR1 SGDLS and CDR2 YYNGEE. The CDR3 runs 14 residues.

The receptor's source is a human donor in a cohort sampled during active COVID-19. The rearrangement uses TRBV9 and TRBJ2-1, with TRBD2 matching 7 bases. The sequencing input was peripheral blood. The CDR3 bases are TGTGCCAGCAGCCCCCGTCCTCTAGCGGATGAGCAGTTCTTC. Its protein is CASSPRPLADEQFF.